These 25 T cell receptor beta chains share one sample of origin, sequenced in a study of control samples from healthy donors and cancer patients (TCRdb year 2020). The method was the immunoSEQ multiplex PCR assay. In TCRdb, the immuneACCESS table is reduced to in-frame sequences with V and J assigned. These tables do not hold every clone; where another copy was compared, an unresolved V gene accounts for under half, and the others remain unexplained. This sample gives 120,000 or so clones in total; more than 85% of them show up just once. Around 1.8% of the sample is taken by the ten largest. The specimen was blood. Every receptor here comes from a man between 18 and 35 years old in good health.

This rearrangement joins TRBV29-1 to TRBJ1-2; 11 bases line up with TRBD1. The CDR3 runs 14 residues. CDR1 is SQVTM, CDR2 ANQGSEA, per germline. V was pared by 7 bases and J by 7 bases, with 11 bases of the junction left unmatched. The CDR3 DNA is TGCAGCGCGGACGAGGACAGGGGGCCTCGTGGCTACACCTTC. Amino acid sequence: CSADEDRGPRGYTF.

This chain uses TRBV29-1 with TRBJ2-7, with D possibly being TRBD1 (5 bases). From germline, CDR1 is SQVTM and CDR2 ANQGSEA. V lost 4 bases and J lost 2, with 12 bases in between. This CDR3 comprises 13 residues. CDR3 DNA: TGCAGCGTTGGTTTGGACAACACCTACGAGCAGTACTTC. It encodes CSVGLDNTYEQYF.

The chain joins TRBV6-5 to TRBJ2-1, with 7 bases aligning to TRBD2. CDR1 and CDR2 (germline): MNHEY, SVGAGI. The CDR3 consists of 14 residues. Germline trimming cut 6 bases from V and 2 bases from J; bases unmatched to any gene: 4. Here the CDR3 DNA reads TGTGCCAGCAGACCGGGAGGCACCTACAATGAGCAGTTCTTC. Translation: CASRPGGTYNEQFF.

This chain joins TRBV6-5 and TRBJ1-2; D call uncertain. Germline values: CDR1 MNHEY, CDR2 SVGAGI. The CDR3 is made up of 12 amino acids. V gave up 2 bases and J gave up 6 bases, with 7 bases separating them. In DNA, the CDR3 is TGTGCCAGCAGTTACGGGTTGGATGGCTACACCTTC. Translating gives CASSYGLDGYTF.

V and J are TRBV6-5 and TRBJ1-5, with 7 bases identical to TRBD1. The CDR3 spans 15 residues. Germline V gene lookup returns CDR1 MNHEY and CDR2 SVGAGI. V dropped 6 bases and J dropped 4; count of bases not matched to a gene: 9. In nucleotides, the CDR3 is TGTGCCAGCAGGCGCGGCGGGACAGAGAATCAGCCCCAGCATTTT. This codes for CASRRGGTENQPQHF.

The rearrangement uses TRBV7-2 and TRBJ2-2; 12 bases match TRBD1. Germline loops: CDR1 SGHTA, CDR2 FQGNSA. The trim removed 2 bases at V and 6 bases at J, leaving 7 bases unmatched. CDR3 length equals 17 residues. The CDR3 is CASSLIPGQGAAGELFF. CDR3 coding DNA: TGTGCCAGCAGCTTAATACCGGGACAGGGGGCCGCCGGGGAGCTGTTTTTT. The variable domain in full, with the rest retrieved from reference TRBV7-2 and TRBJ2-2, is GAGVSQSPSNKVTEKGKDVELRCDPISGHTALYWYRQSLGQGLEFLIYFQGNSAPDKSGLPSDRFSAERTGGSVSTLTIQRTQQEDSAVYLCASSLIPGQGAAGELFFGEGSRLTVL.

The V gene is TRBV5-1, the J gene TRBJ1-4; D ambiguous. Trimming took off 1 base at V and 0 bases at J, with 7 bases between the two ends. The CDR3 is made up of 15 amino acids. Germline V CDR1 and CDR2: SGHRS, YFSETQ. The CDR3 here is CASSLLGSTNEKLFF. In DNA form, the CDR3 reads TGCGCCAGCAGCTTGTTGGGTTCAACTAATGAAAAACTGTTTTTT. Full variable domain (missing parts from reference TRBV5-1 and TRBJ1-4): KAGVTQTPRYLIKTRGQQVTLSCSPISGHRSVSWYQQTPGQGLQFLFEYFSETQRNKGNFPGRFSGRQFSNSRSEMNVSTLELGDSALYLCASSLLGSTNEKLFFGSGTQLSVL.

This chain joins TRBV12-2 and TRBJ2-7; the table calls TRBD1, which could not be checked here. TRBV12-2 is an annotated pseudogene. This CDR3 has 19 residues. This CDR3 is CASRRLRDRGVIVLYEQYF. The CDR3, as DNA: TGTGCAAGTCGTCGACTTAGGGACAGGGGCGTTATCGTTCTCTACGAGCAGTACTTC.

CDR3: CAWSIGLAGGGEQFF. CDR3 nucleotide sequence: TGTGCCTGGTCCATAGGGCTAGCGGGGGGGGGTGAGCAGTTCTTC. The rearrangement uses TRBV30 and TRBJ2-1, with 12 nucleotides matching TRBD2. The CDR3 totals 15 residues. The V gene's germline CDR1 is GTSNPN and CDR2 SVGIG (reference sequence). V was clipped by 5 bases and J by 9 bases; unmatched bases: 11.

V gene TRBV7-2 combines with J gene TRBJ1-1; D gene ambiguous. The ends were cut back, 0 bases at V and 10 bases at J, with 12 bases in the middle. Germline lookup yields CDR1 SGHTA and CDR2 FQGNSA. The CDR3 is made up of 13 amino acids. Written as DNA, the CDR3 is TGTGCCAGCAGCTTAGCGAGCGGGGAGCGAGCTTTCTTT. Protein sequence: CASSLASGERAFF.

The chain carries TRBV6-5 and TRBJ1-5; no reliable D call. Trimming removed 10 bases at V and 3 bases at J, with 13 bases between. Germline V CDR1 and CDR2: MNHEY, SVGAGI. CDR3 size: 13 residues. CDR3: CAIRGSNNQPQHF. Here the CDR3 DNA reads TGTGCCATCAGAGGTTCTAACAATCAGCCCCAGCATTTT.

This sequence joins TRBV19 and TRBJ1-3; D ambiguous. This CDR3 contains 15 residues. Germline-derived CDR1 and CDR2 are LNHDA and SQIVND (reference sequence). V was shortened by 6 bases and J by 0 bases, with 12 bases between the two germline ends. CDR3 sequence (DNA): TGTGCCAGTAGGATTTCCGGTGGCTCTGGAAACACCATATATTTT. This encodes CASRISGGSGNTIYF.

This rearrangement joins TRBV19 to TRBJ1-1; D possibly corresponds to TRBD1 (5 bases). Trimming removed 0 bases from V and 8 bases from J, with 10 bases in between. The CDR3 has 13 residues. Germline lookup yields CDR1 LNHDA and CDR2 SQIVND (reference sequence). DNA for the CDR3: TGTGCCAGTAGTATAGATAGACAGAGGGAAGCTTTCTTT. Protein: CASSIDRQREAFF.

The CDR3 coding sequence is TGCAGTGCCCCATGGGGCACTGAAGCTTTCTTT. Its translation is CSAPWGTEAFF. This sequence joins TRBV20-1 and TRBJ1-1; no reliable D call. Germline values: CDR1 DFQATT, CDR2 SNEGSKA (reference sequence). V lost 6 bases, J lost 4 bases, and 9 bases lay in between. This CDR3 is built from 11 residues.

This clone was detected only a few times. The rearrangement links TRBV18 to TRBJ2-7; no clear D. Per the germline V gene, CDR1 is KGHSH and CDR2 is LQKENI. The ends were cut back, 2 bases at V and 0 bases at J, with 5 bases in the middle. The CDR3 consists of 13 residues. CDR3 coding DNA: TGTGCCAGCTCACCAGAGATCTCCTACGAGCAGTACTTC. This codes for CASSPEISYEQYF. The complete variable domain, with remaining parts taken from reference TRBV18 and TRBJ2-7, reads NAGVMQNPRHLVRRRGQEARLRCSPMKGHSHVYWYRQLPEEGLKFMVYLQKENIIDESGMPKERFSAEFPKEGPSILRIQQVVRGDSAAYFCASSPEISYEQYFGPGTRLTVT.

The CDR3 is CASSGRDRGYGYTF. CDR3 coding DNA: TGTGCCAGCAGTGGCCGGGACAGGGGATATGGCTACACCTTC. This sequence joins TRBV25-1 and TRBJ1-2, with TRBD1 identical over 10 bases. Germline values: CDR1 MGHDK, CDR2 SYGVNS. The V and J ends lost 4 bases and 5 bases, in that order; junction bases with no gene match: 4. The CDR3 totals 14 residues.

This chain links TRBV2 with TRBJ1-5, with D possibly TRBD1 on 6 matching bases. Per germline, CDR1 SNHLY and CDR2 FYNNEI. The V end was cut by 6 bases, the J end by 4 bases, with 10 bases between. This CDR3 is 13 amino acids long. This CDR3 reads CASRVDRNQPQHF. CDR3 coding DNA: TGTGCCAGCAGGGTAGACAGGAATCAGCCCCAGCATTTT.

The gene calls are TRBV7-9 and TRBJ1-1; D possibly corresponds to TRBD1 (6 bases). Germline V gene data show CDR1 as SEHNR and CDR2 as FQNEAQ (reference sequence). V was pared by 2 bases and J by 1 base, with 20 bases between. The CDR3 contains 18 residues. DNA of the CDR3: TGTGCCAGCAGCTTACGAGGAAGGACAGCCTCTACGAACACTGAAGCTTTCTTT. Amino acids: CASSLRGRTASTNTEAFF. The variable domain in full, with the rest retrieved from reference TRBV7-9 and TRBJ1-1, is DTGVSQNPRHKITKRGQNVTFRCDPISEHNRLYWYRQTLGQGPEFLTYFQNEAQLEKSRLLSDRFSAERPKGSFSTLEIQRTEQGDSAMYLCASSLRGRTASTNTEAFFGQGTRLTVV.

This clone occurred a few times. The chain has TRBV30 and TRBJ1-1, with 7 nucleotides matching TRBD1. The V gene end was trimmed by 2 bases and the J gene end by 5 bases; junction bases not matched to a gene: 8. The CDR3 totals 14 residues. Germline V lookup: CDR1 GTSNPN, CDR2 SVGIG (reference sequence). The CDR3 nucleotides read TGTGCCTGGAGTACCCAGGGGGAAGGGACTGAAGCTTTCTTT. Protein product: CAWSTQGEGTEAFF. The entire variable domain, with the rest obtained from reference TRBV30 and TRBJ1-1, is as follows: SQTIHQWPATLVQPVGSPLSLECTVEGTSNPNLYWYRQAAGRGLQLLFYSVGIGQISSEVPQNLSASRPQDRQFILSSKKLLLSDSGFYLCAWSTQGEGTEAFFGQGTRLTVV.

The rearrangement joins TRBV19 to TRBJ2-1; 14 bases map to TRBD2. Germline V CDR1 and CDR2: LNHDA, SQIVND (reference sequence). The CDR3 extends over 18 amino acids. Trimming removed 4 bases from V and 7 bases from J; junction bases left unmatched: 12. Written as DNA, the CDR3 is TGTGCCAGTAGTAAGCCCGGGACTAGCGGGAGACGATGGAATGAGCAGTTCTTC. Its protein product is CASSKPGTSGRRWNEQFF.

The V call is TRBV2, the J call TRBJ2-7, with 7 bases that match TRBD2. Germline V gene lookup returns CDR1 SNHLY and CDR2 FYNNEI. The CDR3 spans 15 residues. With 6 bases clipped from V and 0 bases from J, the junction kept 8 bases outside the gene matches. DNA of the CDR3: TGTGCCAGCAGAGTGGGACTACTTAGCTCCTACGAGCAGTACTTC. Translated: CASRVGLLSSYEQYF. The full variable domain, completed using reference TRBV2 and TRBJ2-7, is EPEVTQTPSHQVTQMGQEVILRCVPISNHLYFYWYRQILGQKVEFLVSFYNNEISEKSEIFDDQFSVERPDGSNFTLKIRSTKLEDSAMYFCASRVGLLSSYEQYFGPGTRLTVT.

This clone was recorded only once. The chain couples TRBV29-1 to TRBJ1-2, with unresolved D. Trimming removed 4 bases at V and 1 base at J, with 4 bases between. This CDR3 spans 11 amino acids. Per germline, CDR1 SQVTM and CDR2 ANQGSEA. CDR3 nucleotides: TGCAGCGTTGGGATTAACTATGGCTACACCTTC. This codes for CSVGINYGYTF.

The chain links TRBV9 to TRBJ2-1, with D maybe TRBD1 (5 bases). Germline CDR1 is SGDLS and CDR2 is YYNGEE. Trimming shortened V by 3 bases and J by 0 bases, and 7 bases separated the two germline ends. The CDR3 covers 14 residues. The CDR3 nucleotides read TGTGCCAGCAGCGCGACAGACTCCTACAATGAGCAGTTCTTC. This translates into CASSATDSYNEQFF.

J is TRBJ2-6 and V is TRBV18, with D possibly being TRBD1 (5 bases). Trimming shortened V by 5 bases and J by 2 bases, and 10 bases separated the two germline ends. The CDR3 has 15 amino acids. The germline gives CDR1 KGHSH, CDR2 LQKENI. This CDR3 reads CASSKEQAGANVLTF. The CDR3 DNA sequence: TGTGCCAGCTCAAAAGAACAGGCTGGGGCCAACGTCCTGACTTTC.

This clone was found a few times. The rearrangement joins TRBV2 to TRBJ1-2; 12 nucleotides line up with TRBD1. The CDR3 length is 14 residues. Trimming at V came to 3 bases and at J to 7 bases, leaving 3 bases not matched to a gene. Germline V gene lookup returns CDR1 SNHLY and CDR2 FYNNEI. CDR3 sequence (DNA): TGTGCCAGCAGTGATGGGGACAGGGGGCTTGGCTACACCTTC. It translates to CASSDGDRGLGYTF.